This T cell receptor beta chain was sequenced during a study of cytomegalovirus exposure and HLA in healthy donors. Overall study findings and caveats: Sequence variants that were highly shared formed a cluster that was likely a sequencing artifact.

The germline V gene encodes CDR1 SGHRS and CDR2 YFSETQ. Germline trimming cut 5 bases from V and 6 bases from J; bases unmatched to any gene: 7. The CDR3 totals 13 residues. In regard to this clone: Its specificity is not known.

Vbeta (60) and Jbeta (13) primers were used in the PCR. Clones were read by immunoSEQ multiplex PCR, and TCRdb kept only the in-frame ones, dropping some. The sample has fewer than 40,000 clones; 70% to 90% are singletons. The chain employs TRBV5-1 and TRBJ1-2; 7 bases fit TRBD1. Material: PBMCs. This clonotype was sampled from a woman in her 40s in good health and CMV-seropositive. CDR3 sequence (DNA): TGCGCCAGCAGGCCGCGGGACAGAGATGGCTACACCTTC. Protein product: CASRPRDRDGYTF.